The sequence of this T cell receptor (beta chain) was determined in a study of OX40 agonist ivuxolimab in advanced cancers. The protocol was immunoSEQ multiplex PCR, while the TCRdb copy is restricted to in-frame clones and leaves out a portion. The sample shows about 79,000 clones, roughly 94% of them seen only once. Germline V gene data show CDR1 as SNHLY and CDR2 as FYNNEI. The CDR3 consists of 14 residues. Trimming took 4 bases from V and 0 from J; bases not matched to a gene: 2. Specimen: CD4+ or CD8+ T cells sorted from blood, collected in a trial of the OX40 agonist ivuxolimab. The sequence derives from an adult with an advanced solid tumor such as melanoma, head and neck, liver or kidney cancer. The chain is built from TRBV2 and TRBJ1-1; the match to TRBD1 covers 7 bases. The CDR3 DNA is TGTGCCAGCAGTGTGGGACAGATGAACACTGAAGCTTTCTTT. This gives the protein CASSVGQMNTEAFF. Full variable domain (remainder filled in from reference TRBV2 and TRBJ1-1): EPEVTQTPSHQVTQMGQEVILRCVPISNHLYFYWYRQILGQKVEFLVSFYNNEISEKSEIFDDQFSVERPDGSNFTLKIRSTKLEDSAMYFCASSVGQMNTEAFFGQGTRLTVV.